These 21 T cell receptor beta chains came from one sample sequenced in a study of blood T cell repertoires in COVID-19. Clones were read by immunoSEQ multiplex PCR, and TCRdb kept only the in-frame ones, dropping some. This table has roughly 350,000 clones, around 91% appearing once. Sequences were obtained from peripheral blood. The receptors here all came from a woman between 18 and 29 years old who had recovered from COVID-19.

The chain uses TRBV30 and TRBJ1-1; D remains unclear. This CDR3 is 13 amino acids long. Germline values: CDR1 GTSNPN, CDR2 SVGIG (reference sequence). Between the trimmed V and J ends, which lost 3 bases and 2 bases, there was a span of 10 bases. The CDR3 coding sequence is TGTGCCTGGAGCCCCGGGGAAAACACTGAAGCTTTCTTT. This translates into CAWSPGENTEAFF.

This sequence joins TRBV5-8 and TRBJ2-1; 10 nucleotides match TRBD2. The CDR3 has 15 residues. The J segment lost 6 bases and the V segment lost 3 bases, leaving 6 bases of the junction unmatched. Looked up from germline, CDR1 is SGHTS and CDR2 is YDEGEE. The CDR3 DNA reads as TGTGCCAGCAGCTGGCTAGCGGGAGCCGGCAATGAGCAGTTCTTC. Amino acid sequence: CASSWLAGAGNEQFF.

This chain links TRBV2 with TRBJ2-5; 9 nucleotides line up with TRBD2. Trimming at V came to 6 bases and at J to 5 bases, leaving 13 bases not matched to a gene. Germline lookup yields CDR1 SNHLY and CDR2 FYNNEI. The CDR3 runs to 16 residues. The DNA for the CDR3 is TGTGCCAGCAGAGAAAACCCCGGGACTAGCAGGGAGACCCAGTACTTC. This codes for CASRENPGTSRETQYF.

This chain joins TRBV19 and TRBJ2-2, with 9 bases that match TRBD1. The V gene's germline CDR1 is LNHDA and CDR2 SQIVND (reference sequence). The CDR3 length is 17 residues. V was clipped by 3 bases and J by 5 bases; unmatched bases: 10. DNA for the CDR3: TGTGCCAGTAGTATCAGTTACAGGGGGCGCAGGACCGGGGAGCTGTTTTTT. Residues: CASSISYRGRRTGELFF.

The chain carries TRBV11-2 and TRBJ1-1; TRBD1 matches at 8 bases. The CDR3 spans 16 residues. Germline trimming cut 5 bases from V and 3 bases from J; bases unmatched to any gene: 11. Germline V gives CDR1 SGHAT, CDR2 FQNNGV. The DNA for the CDR3 is TGTGCCAGCAGCCCCCGCTGGACAGGGTGGCACACTGAAGCTTTCTTT. It yields the protein CASSPRWTGWHTEAFF.

V and J are TRBV11-3 and TRBJ1-4; D perhaps matches TRBD1 (5 bases). Germline assignment: CDR1 SGHNT and CDR2 YENEEA. The V end was cut by 5 bases, the J end by 5 bases, with 12 bases between. CDR3 length equals 14 residues. CDR3 bases: TGTGCCAGCAGCCGCACAGGCCTGAATGAAAAACTGTTTTTT. This encodes CASSRTGLNEKLFF.

The V and J genes are TRBV4-1 and TRBJ1-5, with unresolved D. V dropped 2 bases and J dropped 0 bases, with 14 bases sitting between them. The germline V gene encodes CDR1 MGHRA and CDR2 YSYEKL. The CDR3 is 17 amino acids. The CDR3 region is CASSQPWEVNSNQPQHF. DNA for the CDR3: TGCGCCAGCAGCCAACCCTGGGAGGTGAATAGCAATCAGCCCCAGCATTTT.

The CDR3 DNA reads as TGTGCCAGCAGTTCTACAGCCCAGCAGTTCTTC. Translating it yields CASSSTAQQFF. The V and J genes are TRBV12-3 or TRBV12-4 and TRBJ2-1, with unresolved D. Trimming took 4 bases from V and 11 from J, leaving 9 bases between them. The CDR3 has 11 residues.

The genes are TRBV7-8 and TRBJ2-1, with TRBD2 matching 11 bases. CDR1 and CDR2 from the germline V gene are SGHVS and FQNEAQ. Losses at the gene ends were 5 bases for V and 3 bases for J; bases not matched to a gene: 6. CDR3 length equals 16 residues. CDR3 sequence: CASSRPGTSGYNEQFF. DNA of the CDR3: TGTGCCAGCAGCCGCCCCGGGACTAGCGGCTACAATGAGCAGTTCTTC.

This clone was recorded once. This chain uses TRBV6-5 with TRBJ2-2, with 7 bases lining up with TRBD1. CDR3 length: 15 amino acids. Germline V gene data show CDR1 as MNHEY and CDR2 as SVGAGI. Trimming took 10 bases from V and 4 from J; bases not matched to a gene: 12. The CDR3 region is CATRREQGVTGELFF. The CDR3, as DNA: TGTGCCACCAGGCGTGAGCAGGGGGTCACCGGGGAGCTGTTTTTT.

The chain uses TRBV19 and TRBJ1-3, with D hard to call. This CDR3 comprises 15 residues. Germline V lookup: CDR1 LNHDA, CDR2 SQIVND (reference sequence). V lost 0 bases to trimming and J lost 1 base, with 7 bases between them. CDR3 residues: CASSIDRGSGNTIYF. CDR3 in DNA: TGTGCCAGTAGTATAGATCGGGGATCTGGAAACACCATATATTTT. Supplemented by reference TRBV19 and TRBJ1-3, the full variable domain reads DGGITQSPKYLFRKEGQNVTLSCEQNLNHDAMYWYRQDPGQGLRLIYYSQIVNDFQKGDIAEGYSVSREKKESFPLTVTSAQKNPTAFYLCASSIDRGSGNTIYFGEGSWLTVV.

The chain couples TRBV2 to TRBJ2-5, with 9 bases aligning to TRBD2. Germline V gene sequence: CDR1 SNHLY, CDR2 FYNNEI. V was pared by 2 bases and J by 6 bases, with 13 bases of the junction left unmatched. The length of the CDR3 is 17 residues. The CDR3 is CASSESGGASGTKTQYF. As DNA, the CDR3 is TGTGCCAGCAGTGAAAGTGGGGGGGCTAGCGGGACGAAGACCCAGTACTTC.

The chain joins TRBV7-2 to TRBJ2-7; TRBD1 aligns across 8 bases. CDR3 length equals 18 residues. Trimming took 1 base from V and 4 from J; bases not matched to a gene: 15. Germline CDR1 and CDR2: SGHTA and FQGNSA. In nucleotides, the CDR3 is TGTGCCAGCAGCTTAGGTTTAGCCCGGGACAGGCAAGGGTACGAGCAGTACGTC. Its protein is CASSLGLARDRQGYEQYV.

The chain carries TRBV11-3 and TRBJ1-1; 7 nucleotides align to TRBD1. This CDR3 is built from 15 residues. J lost 2 bases, V lost 6 bases, and 9 bases had no gene match. The germline V gene has CDR1 SGHNT and CDR2 YENEEA. For the CDR3, the DNA is TGTGCCAGCAGTCTTGAACAGGGGCTAAACACTGAAGCTTTCTTT. Encoded protein: CASSLEQGLNTEAFF.

The gene calls are TRBV9 and TRBJ2-1; the D gene is possibly TRBD2 (6 bases). The V and J ends lost 0 bases and 0 bases respectively, with 13 bases between them. This CDR3 contains 17 residues. Germline CDR1 reads SGDLS; CDR2 reads YYNGEE. The CDR3 region is CASSVASRGSSYNEQFF. In DNA form, the CDR3 reads TGTGCCAGCAGCGTAGCATCTCGGGGGAGCTCCTACAATGAGCAGTTCTTC.

The rearrangement links TRBV7-6 to TRBJ2-7; unclear D gene. With 3 bases removed from V and 1 base from J, the gap between germline ends came to 7 bases. Germline V CDR1 and CDR2: SGHVS, FNYEAQ. The CDR3 covers 13 residues. CDR3 nucleotide sequence: TGTGCCAGCAGCTTCGGCAGGTCCTACGAGCAGTACGTC. It specifies CASSFGRSYEQYV.

A single count supports this clone. V usage is TRBV19 and J usage is TRBJ2-1; 7 bases line up with TRBD1. The CDR3 loop spans 18 amino acids. Per the germline V gene, CDR1 is LNHDA and CDR2 is SQIVND (reference sequence). V shed 7 bases, J shed 0 bases, and the junction held 15 bases outside the gene matches. CDR3 DNA sequence: TGTGCCAGTAAGCGACTCACAGGGGACAAGAGCTCCTACAATGAGCAGTTCTTC. Amino acids: CASKRLTGDKSSYNEQFF.

The rearrangement joins TRBV29-1 to TRBJ1-2, with 8 bases identical to TRBD1. The CDR3 has 13 residues. After removal of 2 bases from V and 5 bases from J, the junction contained 4 bases not matched to a gene. Germline values: CDR1 SQVTM, CDR2 ANQGSEA. CDR3 DNA: TGCAGCGTTGAAATGGGACAGGTATATGGCTACACCTTC. Translation: CSVEMGQVYGYTF. The complete variable domain, with remaining parts taken from reference TRBV29-1 and TRBJ1-2, reads SAVISQKPSRDICQRGTSLTIQCQVDSQVTMMFWYRQQPGQSLTLIATANQGSEATYESGFVIDKFPISRPNLTFSTLTVSNMSPEDSSIYLCSVEMGQVYGYTFGSGTRLTVV.

The chain carries TRBV9 and TRBJ2-1; the match to TRBD2 covers 8 bases. The CDR3 extends over 16 amino acids. Unmatched junction bases numbered 4, after V lost 0 bases and J lost 2 bases. Germline CDR1 and CDR2: SGDLS and YYNGEE. The CDR3 DNA reads as TGTGCCAGCAGCGTAGCGGGAGGGCCCACCTACAATGAGCAGTTCTTC. It specifies CASSVAGGPTYNEQFF.

The chain couples TRBV6-5 to TRBJ1-2; perhaps TRBD1 as D (5 bases). V lost 11 bases and J lost 4, with 11 bases in between. Germline CDR1 is MNHEY and CDR2 is SVGAGI. This CDR3 is built from 11 residues. The CDR3 here is CASRRGYGYTF. The CDR3 nucleotides read TGTGCCTCACGGAGGGGCTATGGCTACACCTTC.

V usage is TRBV7-8 and J usage is TRBJ2-3, with 15 bases matching TRBD2. Trimming cost V 5 bases and J 4 bases; bases outside gene matches: 4. Germline-derived CDR1 and CDR2 are SGHVS and FQNEAQ. The CDR3 extends over 16 amino acids. Written as DNA, the CDR3 is TGTGCCAGCAGCACTCGGACTAGCGGGGGGGCAGATACGCAGTATTTT. Translation: CASSTRTSGGADTQYF. The full variable domain, with the rest looked up from reference TRBV7-8 and TRBJ2-3, is GAGVSQSPRYKVAKRGQDVALRCDPISGHVSLFWYQQALGQGPEFLTYFQNEAQLDKSGLPSDRFFAERPEGSVSTLKIQRTQQEDSAVYLCASSTRTSGGADTQYFGPGTRLTVL.